Described below is a single TCR beta chain sequence and its context. What it recognizes is unknown. This entry comes from a study of CD8+ T cells in alopecia areata. Whole-study context: Treated patients were dosed with oral tofacitinib, taking 5 to 10 mg twice daily. The percentage of affected scalp area served as the score of severity for treated patients.

As the sequencing template, cDNA was produced by extracting RNA and reverse transcribing it. Some clones are missing from TCRdb's copy, which holds only in-frame ones; the method was immunoSEQ multiplex PCR. Here the sample spans about 40,000 clones, roughly 90% being singletons. Whole-study results and caveats: Normal skin's resident alphabeta T cells are also sequenced in scalp samples. Tofacitinib significantly lowered scalp clonality and expanded CD8+ clones among the top 100.

As for treatment: oral pan-JAK inhibitor, 5-10 mg twice daily. This CDR3 contains 12 residues. The V gene's germline CDR1 is MNHNY and CDR2 SVGAGI (reference sequence). Trimming cost V 6 bases and J 4 bases, with 10 bases left between them. This sequence originates from a human donor with alopecia areata. V is TRBV6-6 and J is TRBJ2-7, with a tentative D call TRBD1 (5 bases). Sample: CD8+ T cells sorted from blood, taken at week 24, from a patient treated with tofacitinib. In DNA form, the CDR3 reads TGTGCCAGCAGCCTAGGGGAATACGAGCAGTACTTC. This codes for CASSLGEYEQYF.